This TCR beta chain was sequenced in a study of cytomegalovirus exposure and HLA in healthy donors. To note about this clone: No antigen is known for it.

Points from the study as a whole: CMV serostatus was the only recorded immune exposure for donors. The listing of approximately 160 TCR beta chains classed them as cytomegalovirus-associated.

V trimming: 3 bases; J trimming: 1 base; junction bases outside the gene matches: 8. CDR1 and CDR2 (germline): LNHDA, SQIVND (reference sequence). The CDR3 length is 16 residues. The PCR employed 60 Vbeta primers together with 13 Jbeta primers. Clones were read by immunoSEQ multiplex PCR, and TCRdb kept only the in-frame ones, dropping some. The repertoire holds 90,000 to 140,000 clones, with 60% to 80% as singletons. This TCR was sampled from a woman between 40 and 55 years old in good health and CMV-seropositive. The chain employs TRBV19 and TRBJ1-2; 7 nucleotides match TRBD1. The sequencing sample was made of PBMCs. CDR3 sequence (DNA): TGTGCCAGTAGTATGAGGACAGGTCGCGTTAACTATGGCTACACCTTC. Translation: CASSMRTGRVNYGYTF.